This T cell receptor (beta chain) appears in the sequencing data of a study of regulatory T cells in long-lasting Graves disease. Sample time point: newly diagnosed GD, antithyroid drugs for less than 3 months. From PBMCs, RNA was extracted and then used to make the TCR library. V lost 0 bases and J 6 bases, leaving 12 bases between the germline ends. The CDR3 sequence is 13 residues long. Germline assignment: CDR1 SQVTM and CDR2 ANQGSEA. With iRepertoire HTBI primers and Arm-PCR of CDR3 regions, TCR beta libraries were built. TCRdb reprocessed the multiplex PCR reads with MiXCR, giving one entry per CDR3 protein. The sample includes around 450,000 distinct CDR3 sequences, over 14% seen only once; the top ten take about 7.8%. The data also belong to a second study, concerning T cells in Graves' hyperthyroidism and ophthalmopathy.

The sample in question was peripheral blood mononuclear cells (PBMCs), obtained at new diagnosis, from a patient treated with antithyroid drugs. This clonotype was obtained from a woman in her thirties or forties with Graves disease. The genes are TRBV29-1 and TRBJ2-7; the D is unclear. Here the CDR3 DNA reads TGCAGCGTTGAAGATCCGGACGGATTCGAGCAGTACTTC. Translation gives CSVEDPDGFEQYF.